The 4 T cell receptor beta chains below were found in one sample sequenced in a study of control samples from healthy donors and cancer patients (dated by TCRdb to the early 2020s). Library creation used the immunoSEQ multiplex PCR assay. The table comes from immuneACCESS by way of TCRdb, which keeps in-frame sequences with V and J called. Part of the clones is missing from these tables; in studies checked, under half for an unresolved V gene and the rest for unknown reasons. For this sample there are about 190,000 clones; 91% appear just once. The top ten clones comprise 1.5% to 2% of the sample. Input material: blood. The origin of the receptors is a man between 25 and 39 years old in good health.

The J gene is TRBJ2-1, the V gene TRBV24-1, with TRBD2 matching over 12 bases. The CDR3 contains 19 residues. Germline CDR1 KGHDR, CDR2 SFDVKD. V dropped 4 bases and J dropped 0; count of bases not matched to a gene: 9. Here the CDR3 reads CATSDQLAGGPSSYNEQFF. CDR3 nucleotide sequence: TGTGCCACCAGTGACCAACTAGCGGGGGGCCCGAGCTCCTACAATGAGCAGTTCTTC.

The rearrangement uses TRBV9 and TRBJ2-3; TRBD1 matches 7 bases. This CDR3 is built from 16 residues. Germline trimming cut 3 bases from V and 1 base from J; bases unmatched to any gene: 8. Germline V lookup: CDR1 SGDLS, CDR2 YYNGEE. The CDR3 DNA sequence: TGTGCCAGCAGCGCCCGGACAGGTGGGGGCACAGATACGCAGTATTTT. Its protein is CASSARTGGGTDTQYF.

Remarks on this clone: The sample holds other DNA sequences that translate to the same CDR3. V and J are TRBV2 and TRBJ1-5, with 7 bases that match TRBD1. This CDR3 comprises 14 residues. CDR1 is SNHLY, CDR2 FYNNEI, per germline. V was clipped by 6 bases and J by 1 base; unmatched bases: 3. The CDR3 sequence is CASRLTGSNQPQHF. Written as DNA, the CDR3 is TGTGCCAGCAGGCTGACAGGGAGCAATCAGCCCCAGCATTTT.

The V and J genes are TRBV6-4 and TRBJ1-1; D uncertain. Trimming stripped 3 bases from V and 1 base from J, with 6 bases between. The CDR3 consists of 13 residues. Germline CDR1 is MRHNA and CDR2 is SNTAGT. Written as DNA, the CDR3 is TGTGCCAGCAGTGATCGTAAGAACACTGAAGCTTTCTTT. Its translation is CASSDRKNTEAFF.